One sample yielded the 5 T cell receptor beta chains listed below, sequenced in a study of shared clonotypes between healthy human individuals. Sequencing used immunoSEQ multiplex PCR; TCRdb keeps in-frame clones, though not all of them. The table shows more than 1 million clones, with approximately 78% occurring only once. Sequenced material: memory CD4+ T cells from PBMCs. The subset denotes: CD45RA-negative fraction. The receptors here all came from a man aged 18-30 years in good health. Some clones in this sample may be carry-over from other donors' samples.

The chain has TRBV7-9 and TRBJ2-5; 8 bases fit TRBD2. Per germline, CDR1 SEHNR and CDR2 FQNEAQ (reference sequence). After removal of 5 bases from V and 4 bases from J, the junction contained 12 bases not matched to a gene. The CDR3 is 16 amino acids. CDR3 amino acids: CASSPGGAGFRETQYF. CDR3 DNA sequence: TGTGCCAGCAGCCCCGGGGGGGCCGGGTTTCGAGAGACCCAGTACTTC. Together with reference TRBV7-9 and TRBJ2-5, the CDR3 gives the full variable domain: DTGVSQNPRHKITKRGQNVTFRCDPISEHNRLYWYRQTLGQGPEFLTYFQNEAQLEKSRLLSDRFSAERPKGSFSTLEIQRTEQGDSAMYLCASSPGGAGFRETQYFGPGTRLLVL.

For this clone: The same CDR3 can be traced to other DNA sequences in this sample. The V gene is TRBV13, the J gene TRBJ1-1, with D perhaps TRBD1 (5 bases). Germline lookup yields CDR1 PRHDT and CDR2 FYEKMQ (reference sequence). Trimming left V 8 bases short and J 2 bases short, with 9 bases between. The CDR3 is 12 residues long. The CDR3 DNA follows: TGTGCCAGCTCGGGGGGTAACACTGAAGCTTTCTTT. Protein: CASSGGNTEAFF.

The CDR3 region is CASSYADRSSYEQYF. CDR3 nucleotides: TGTGCCAGCAGTTACGCCGACAGAAGCTCCTACGAGCAGTACTTC. The chain combines TRBV6-6 with TRBJ2-7, with a weak D call TRBD1 (5 bases). Per germline, CDR1 MNHNY and CDR2 SVGAGI (reference sequence). V was pared by 2 bases and J by 0 bases, with 11 bases between. CDR3 length: 15 residues.

V usage is TRBV28 and J usage is TRBJ2-2; 9 bases align to TRBD2. This CDR3 comprises 16 residues. With V trimmed by 6 bases and J by 7 bases, 12 bases remained unmatched. Germline lookup yields CDR1 MDHEN and CDR2 SYDVKM. The CDR3 region has the DNA TGTGCCAGCAGCCTACATTTAGCGGGAGCGAGCGGGGAGCTGTTTTTT. This translates into CASSLHLAGASGELFF.

The chain recombines TRBV7-9 with TRBJ2-1; D tentatively reads TRBD1 or TRBD2 (6 bases each). Germline lookup yields CDR1 SEHNR and CDR2 FQNEAQ (reference sequence). V shed 2 bases and J shed 6 bases, with 17 bases lying between them. This CDR3 spans 16 amino acids. For the CDR3, the DNA is TGTGCCAGCAGCTTAACCCTAGCGAAGGGGGGCAATGAGCAGTTCTTC. Translation: CASSLTLAKGGNEQFF. Using reference TRBV7-9 and TRBJ2-1 for the parts outside the CDR3, the full variable domain is DTGVSQNPRHKITKRGQNVTFRCDPISEHNRLYWYRQTLGQGPEFLTYFQNEAQLEKSRLLSDRFSAERPKGSFSTLEIQRTEQGDSAMYLCASSLTLAKGGNEQFFGPGTRLTVL.